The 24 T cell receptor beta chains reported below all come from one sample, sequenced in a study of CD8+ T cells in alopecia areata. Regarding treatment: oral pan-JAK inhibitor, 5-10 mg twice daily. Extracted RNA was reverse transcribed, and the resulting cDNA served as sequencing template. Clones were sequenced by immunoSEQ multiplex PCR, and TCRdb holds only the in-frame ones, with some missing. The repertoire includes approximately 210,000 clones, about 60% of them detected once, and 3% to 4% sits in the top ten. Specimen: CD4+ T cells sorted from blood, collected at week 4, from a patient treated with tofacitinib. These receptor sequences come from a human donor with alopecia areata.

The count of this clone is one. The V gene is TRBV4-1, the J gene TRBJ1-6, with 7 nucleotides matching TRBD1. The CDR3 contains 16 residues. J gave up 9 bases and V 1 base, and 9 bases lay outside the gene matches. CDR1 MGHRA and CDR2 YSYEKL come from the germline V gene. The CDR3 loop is CASSQVTGAASSPLHF. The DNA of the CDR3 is TGCGCCAGCAGCCAAGTAACAGGGGCAGCCAGTTCACCCCTCCACTTT.

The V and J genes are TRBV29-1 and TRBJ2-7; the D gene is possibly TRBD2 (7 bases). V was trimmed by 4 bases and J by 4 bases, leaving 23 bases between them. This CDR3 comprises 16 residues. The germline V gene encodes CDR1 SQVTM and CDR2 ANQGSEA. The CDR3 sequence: CSVAGTRGTKKYEQYF. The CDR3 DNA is TGCAGCGTTGCGGGGACGAGGGGGACTAAGAAATACGAGCAGTACTTC.

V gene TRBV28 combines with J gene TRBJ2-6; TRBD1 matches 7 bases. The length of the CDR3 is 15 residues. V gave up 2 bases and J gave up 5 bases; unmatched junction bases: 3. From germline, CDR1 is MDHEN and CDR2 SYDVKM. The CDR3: CASSLVGGRANVLTF. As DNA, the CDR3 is TGTGCCAGCAGTTTAGTAGGGGGCCGGGCCAACGTCCTGACTTTC. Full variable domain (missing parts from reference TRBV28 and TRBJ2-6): DVKVTQSSRYLVKRTGEKVFLECVQDMDHENMFWYRQDPGLGLRLIYFSYDVKMKEKGDIPEGYSVSREKKERFSLILESASTNQTSMYLCASSLVGGRANVLTFGAGSRLTVL.

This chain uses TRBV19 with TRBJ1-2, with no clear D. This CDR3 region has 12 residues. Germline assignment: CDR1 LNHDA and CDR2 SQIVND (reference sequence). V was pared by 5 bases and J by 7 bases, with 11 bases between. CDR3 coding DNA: TGTGCCAGTAGTGAGTGGAACGGTGGCTACACCTTC. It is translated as CASSEWNGGYTF.

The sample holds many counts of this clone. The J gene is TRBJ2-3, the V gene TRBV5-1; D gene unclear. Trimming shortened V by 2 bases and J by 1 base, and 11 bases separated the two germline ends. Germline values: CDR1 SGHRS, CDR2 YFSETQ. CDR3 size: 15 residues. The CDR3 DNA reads TGCGCCAGCAGCTTAGGTAACGGACGCACAGATACGCAGTATTTT. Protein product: CASSLGNGRTDTQYF. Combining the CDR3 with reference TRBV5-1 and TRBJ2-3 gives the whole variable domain KAGVTQTPRYLIKTRGQQVTLSCSPISGHRSVSWYQQTPGQGLQFLFEYFSETQRNKGNFPGRFSGRQFSNSRSEMNVSTLELGDSALYLCASSLGNGRTDTQYFGPGTRLTVL.

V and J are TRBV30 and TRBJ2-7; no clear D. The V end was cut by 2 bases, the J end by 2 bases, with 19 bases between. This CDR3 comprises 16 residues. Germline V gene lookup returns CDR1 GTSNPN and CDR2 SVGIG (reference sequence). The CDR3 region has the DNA TGTGCCTGGAGTCCTTTAGTCCAACGCCTAGCCTACGAGCAGTACTTC. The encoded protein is CAWSPLVQRLAYEQYF.

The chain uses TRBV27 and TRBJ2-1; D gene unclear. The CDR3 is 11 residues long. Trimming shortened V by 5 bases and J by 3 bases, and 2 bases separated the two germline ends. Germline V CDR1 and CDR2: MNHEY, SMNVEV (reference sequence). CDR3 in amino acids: CASSNYNEQFF. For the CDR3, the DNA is TGTGCCAGCAGTAACTACAATGAGCAGTTCTTC.

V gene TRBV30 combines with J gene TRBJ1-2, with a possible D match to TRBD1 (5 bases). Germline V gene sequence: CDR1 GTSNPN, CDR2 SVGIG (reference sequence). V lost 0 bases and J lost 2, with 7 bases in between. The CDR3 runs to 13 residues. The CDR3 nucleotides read TGTGCCTGGAGTGTAAGGGGAAACTATGGCTACACCTTC. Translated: CAWSVRGNYGYTF.

The chain's CDR3 is CSVAWGQETQYF. For the CDR3, the DNA is TGCAGCGTTGCATGGGGACAAGAGACCCAGTACTTC. The chain joins TRBV29-1 to TRBJ2-5; no clear D. The V gene's germline CDR1 is SQVTM and CDR2 ANQGSEA. The V gene lost 4 bases and the J gene lost 2 bases, with 8 bases spanning the gap. The CDR3 totals 12 residues.

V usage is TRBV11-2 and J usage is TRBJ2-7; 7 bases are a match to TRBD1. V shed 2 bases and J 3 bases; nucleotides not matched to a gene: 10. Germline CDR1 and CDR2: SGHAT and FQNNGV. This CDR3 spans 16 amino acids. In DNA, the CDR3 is TGTGCCAGCAGCTTACCTGACAGGGCCCAGGGCTACGAGCAGTACTTC. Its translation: CASSLPDRAQGYEQYF. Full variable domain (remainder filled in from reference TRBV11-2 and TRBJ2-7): EAGVAQSPRYKIIEKRQSVAFWCNPISGHATLYWYQQILGQGPKLLIQFQNNGVVDDSQLPKDRFSAERLKGVDSTLKIQPAKLEDSAVYLCASSLPDRAQGYEQYFGPGTRLTVT.

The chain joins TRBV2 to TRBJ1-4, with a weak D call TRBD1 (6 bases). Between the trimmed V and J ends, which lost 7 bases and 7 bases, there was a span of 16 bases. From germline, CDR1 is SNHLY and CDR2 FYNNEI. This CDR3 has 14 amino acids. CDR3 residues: CASNPGGPGEKLFF. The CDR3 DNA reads TGTGCCAGCAACCCCGGGGGCCCGGGTGAAAAACTGTTTTTT.

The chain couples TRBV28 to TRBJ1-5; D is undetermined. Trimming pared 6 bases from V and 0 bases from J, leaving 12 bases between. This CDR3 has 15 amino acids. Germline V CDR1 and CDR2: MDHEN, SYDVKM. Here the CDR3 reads CASRGKELSNQPQHF. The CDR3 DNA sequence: TGTGCCAGCAGAGGTAAGGAACTTAGCAATCAGCCCCAGCATTTT. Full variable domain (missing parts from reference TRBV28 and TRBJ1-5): DVKVTQSSRYLVKRTGEKVFLECVQDMDHENMFWYRQDPGLGLRLIYFSYDVKMKEKGDIPEGYSVSREKKERFSLILESASTNQTSMYLCASRGKELSNQPQHFGDGTRLSIL.

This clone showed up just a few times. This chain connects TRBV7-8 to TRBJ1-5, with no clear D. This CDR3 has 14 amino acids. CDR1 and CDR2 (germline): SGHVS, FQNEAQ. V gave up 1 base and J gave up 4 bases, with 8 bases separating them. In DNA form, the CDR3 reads TGTGCCAGCAGCTTAGAACCAGAGAATCAGCCCCAGCATTTT. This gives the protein CASSLEPENQPQHF.

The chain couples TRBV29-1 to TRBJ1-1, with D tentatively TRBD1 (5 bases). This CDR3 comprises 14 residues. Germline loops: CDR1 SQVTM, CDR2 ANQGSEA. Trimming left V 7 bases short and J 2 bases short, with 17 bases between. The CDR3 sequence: CSAARGGRNTEAFF. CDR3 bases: TGCAGCGCGGCCCGGGGGGGAAGAAACACTGAAGCTTTCTTT.

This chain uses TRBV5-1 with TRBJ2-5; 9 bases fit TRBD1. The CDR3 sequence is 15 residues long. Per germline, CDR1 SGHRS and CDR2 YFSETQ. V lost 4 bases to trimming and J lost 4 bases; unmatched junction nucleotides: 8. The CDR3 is CASSPGTGYGETQYF. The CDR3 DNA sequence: TGCGCCAGCAGCCCCGGGACAGGGTACGGAGAGACCCAGTACTTC.

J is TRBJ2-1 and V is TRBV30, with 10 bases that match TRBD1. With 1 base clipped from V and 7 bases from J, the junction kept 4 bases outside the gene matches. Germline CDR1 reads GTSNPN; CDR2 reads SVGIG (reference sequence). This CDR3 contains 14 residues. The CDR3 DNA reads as TGTGCCTGGAGTGGGGACAGGGGTACGAATGAGCAGTTCTTC. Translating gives CAWSGDRGTNEQFF.

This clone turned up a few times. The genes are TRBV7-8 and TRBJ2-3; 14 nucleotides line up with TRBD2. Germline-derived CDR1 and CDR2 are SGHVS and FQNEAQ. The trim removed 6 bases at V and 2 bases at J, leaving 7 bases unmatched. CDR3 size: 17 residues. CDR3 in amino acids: CASRMTSGGEYTDTQYF. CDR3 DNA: TGTGCCAGCAGAATGACTAGCGGGGGGGAGTACACAGATACGCAGTATTTT.

The CDR3 is CAGCGRTGGDTQYF. Here the CDR3 DNA reads TGTGCCGGTTGCGGCCGTACTGGCGGAGATACGCAGTATTTT. The V call is TRBV2, the J call TRBJ2-3; D is unresolved. CDR3 length equals 14 residues. Germline CDR1 reads SNHLY; CDR2 reads FYNNEI. V was trimmed by 11 bases and J by 5 bases, leaving 20 bases between them.

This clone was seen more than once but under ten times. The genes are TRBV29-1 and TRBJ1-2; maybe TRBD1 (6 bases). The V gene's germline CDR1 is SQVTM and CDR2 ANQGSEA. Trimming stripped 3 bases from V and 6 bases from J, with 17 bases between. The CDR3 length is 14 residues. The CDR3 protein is CSVDRTAAKDGYTF. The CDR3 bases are TGCAGCGTTGACCGGACAGCCGCTAAAGATGGCTACACCTTC.

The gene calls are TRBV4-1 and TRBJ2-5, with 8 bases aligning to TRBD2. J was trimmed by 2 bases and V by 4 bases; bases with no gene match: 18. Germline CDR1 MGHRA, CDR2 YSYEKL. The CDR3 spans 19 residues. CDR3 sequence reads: CASSRVLLQGGGRQETQYF. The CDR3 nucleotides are TGCGCCAGCAGCCGAGTGCTCCTCCAAGGAGGCGGGAGGCAAGAGACCCAGTACTTC.

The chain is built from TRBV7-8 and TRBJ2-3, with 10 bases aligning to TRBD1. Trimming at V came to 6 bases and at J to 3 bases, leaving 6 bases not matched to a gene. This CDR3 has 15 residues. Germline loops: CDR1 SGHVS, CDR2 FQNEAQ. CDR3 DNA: TGTGCCAGCAGATCGGACAGGGGGGTTACAGATACGCAGTATTTT. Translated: CASRSDRGVTDTQYF.

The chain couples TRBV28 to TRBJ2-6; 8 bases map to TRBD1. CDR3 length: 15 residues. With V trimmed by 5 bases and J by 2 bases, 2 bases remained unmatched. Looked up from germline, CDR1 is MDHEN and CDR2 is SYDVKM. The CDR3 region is CASSQQGAGANVLTF. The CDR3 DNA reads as TGTGCCAGCAGTCAACAGGGGGCTGGGGCCAACGTCCTGACTTTC. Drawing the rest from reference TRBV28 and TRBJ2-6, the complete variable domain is DVKVTQSSRYLVKRTGEKVFLECVQDMDHENMFWYRQDPGLGLRLIYFSYDVKMKEKGDIPEGYSVSREKKERFSLILESASTNQTSMYLCASSQQGAGANVLTFGAGSRLTVL.

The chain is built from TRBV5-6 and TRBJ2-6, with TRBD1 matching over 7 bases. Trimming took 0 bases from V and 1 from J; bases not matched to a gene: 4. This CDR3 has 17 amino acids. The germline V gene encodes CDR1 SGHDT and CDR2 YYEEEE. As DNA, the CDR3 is TGTGCCAGCAGCTTGGCCCTGACAGGGTCTGGGGCCAACGTCCTGACTTTC. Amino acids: CASSLALTGSGANVLTF.

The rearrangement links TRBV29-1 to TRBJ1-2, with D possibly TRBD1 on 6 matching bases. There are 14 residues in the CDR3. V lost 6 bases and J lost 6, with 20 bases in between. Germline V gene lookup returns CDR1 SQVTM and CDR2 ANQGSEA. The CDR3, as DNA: TGCAGCGTAATCCCAGCAGGGGTCCGGGATGGCTACACCTTC. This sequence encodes CSVIPAGVRDGYTF.